Shown below are 9 T cell receptor beta chains from a single sample sequenced in a study of vaccination and CD4 T cells after COVID-19. Cultured CD4+ T cell DNA underwent sequencing with the Oncomine TCR Beta short-read assay. TCRdb passed the PCR reads through MiXCR, listing each CDR3 protein once. The data show roughly 20,000 distinct CDR3 sequences, more than 50% seen once. The sample's treatment: approximately 11-day PBMC culture with coronavirus spike peptide pools or control peptides (ViraFEST assay). Their antigen targets remain unknown. Sequenced: CD4+ T cells from blood, cultured in vitro. The origin of the receptors is a human donor who had recovered from COVID-19.

This clonotype was seen just once. This chain connects TRBV2 to TRBJ2-3; a possible D gene is TRBD2 (6 bases). Trimming removed 8 bases from V and 5 bases from J, with 20 bases in between. The CDR3 contains 15 residues. From germline, CDR1 is SNHLY and CDR2 FYNNEI. CDR3 sequence reads: CASRLRSGSEDTQYF. The CDR3 DNA reads TGTGCCAGCCGTCTCCGGAGCGGGTCGGAAGATACGCAGTATTTT.

A few counts support this clonotype. This sequence joins TRBV28 and TRBJ1-2; the D is unclear. The V end lost 5 bases, the J end lost 4 bases, and 17 bases lay between the germline ends. Germline V CDR1 and CDR2: MDHEN, SYDVKM. The CDR3 contains 15 residues. CDR3 sequence: CASSPTGPLGYGYTF. CDR3 DNA: TGTGCCAGCAGTCCTACGGGCCCCTTAGGCTATGGCTACACCTTC.

The rearrangement links TRBV15 to TRBJ2-7; D not resolved. This CDR3 is built from 12 residues. Between the trimmed V and J ends, which lost 0 bases and 5 bases, there was a span of 5 bases. In germline, CDR1 is LNHNV, CDR2 YYDKDF (reference sequence). CDR3 in amino acids: CATSRDGDEQYF. Here the CDR3 DNA reads TGTGCCACCAGCAGAGATGGGGACGAGCAGTACTTC.

J is TRBJ2-1 and V is TRBV30; D might be TRBD2 (6 bases). This CDR3 has 12 residues. The germline V and J ends were trimmed by 2 bases and 12 bases, with 14 bases remaining between them. Germline-derived CDR1 and CDR2 are GTSNPN and SVGIG (reference sequence). The CDR3 DNA is TGTGCCTGGAGTCTCCAAGACGGGGGGCAGTTCTTC. Its translation is CAWSLQDGGQFF.

The J gene is TRBJ1-2, the V gene TRBV6-1; 8 bases match TRBD1. The CDR3 spans 16 residues. The germline CDR1 and CDR2 sequences are MNHNS and SASEGT. With 6 bases clipped from V and 5 bases from J, the junction kept 14 bases outside the gene matches. CDR3 DNA sequence: TGTGCCAGCAGGGGCCGGGACAGGCGGGGCCCTTATGGCTACACCTTC. Translated: CASRGRDRRGPYGYTF.

The chain is built from TRBV20-1 and TRBJ2-2; 8 bases fit TRBD2. Germline CDR1 and CDR2: DFQATT and SNEGSKA (reference sequence). There are 16 residues in the CDR3. V dropped 5 bases and J dropped 4; count of bases not matched to a gene: 12. Written as DNA, the CDR3 is TGCAGTGCTGGGGATTTTACGGGAGGGGGCACCGGGGAGCTGTTTTTT. Its translation is CSAGDFTGGGTGELFF.

The CDR3 sequence: CASSWGAGENTEAFF. The DNA for the CDR3 is TGTGCCAGCAGTTGGGGTGCAGGGGAGAACACTGAAGCTTTCTTT. The rearrangement joins TRBV11-2 to TRBJ1-1, with D perhaps matching TRBD1 (6 bases). V lost 6 bases and J lost 1, with 15 bases in between. In germline, CDR1 is SGHAT, CDR2 FQNNGV. The CDR3 consists of 15 residues.

Remarks on this clonotype: One end of the junction fails to match germline, which may point to a read error. The chain links TRBV28 to TRBJ2-3; D is unclear. The CDR3 has 12 amino acids. Per the germline V gene, CDR1 is MDHEN and CDR2 is SYDVKM. CDR3 DNA sequence: TGTGCCAGCAGCTCCCCGACCCGGACGCGGTATTTT. It is translated as CASSSPTRTRYF.

CDR3 region: CASSPGVAGGQNEQFF. The CDR3 nucleotides read TGTGCCAGCAGCCCAGGGGTGGCGGGAGGTCAGAATGAGCAGTTCTTC. The chain employs TRBV7-3 and TRBJ2-1; 8 nucleotides match TRBD2. Trimming took 5 bases from V and 7 from J; bases not matched to a gene: 13. The CDR3 has 16 amino acids. CDR1 SGHTA and CDR2 FQGTGA come from the germline V gene.